This T cell receptor (beta chain) was sequenced during a study of breast tumors, draining lymph nodes, adjacent tissues. TCRdb used MiXCR to reprocess the multiplex PCR reads, holding one entry per CDR3 protein. The table has about 200,000 distinct CDR3 sequences, around 33% seen once. Breast cancer patients provided tissue from their axillary draining lymph nodes. Ten or more counts support this clonotype. V lost 0 bases and J lost 7, with 4 bases in between. The CDR3 spans 12 residues. Germline loops: CDR1 LNHNV, CDR2 YYDKDF (reference sequence). The chain joins TRBV15 to TRBJ1-5; the D is unclear. Sample: axillary lymph node tissue. The clonotype comes from a female donor with breast cancer. Some clones in this sample may be carry-over from other donors' samples. Here the CDR3 DNA reads TGTGCCACCAGCAGAGAGTTCCAGCCCCAGCATTTT. Amino acid sequence: CATSREFQPQHF.